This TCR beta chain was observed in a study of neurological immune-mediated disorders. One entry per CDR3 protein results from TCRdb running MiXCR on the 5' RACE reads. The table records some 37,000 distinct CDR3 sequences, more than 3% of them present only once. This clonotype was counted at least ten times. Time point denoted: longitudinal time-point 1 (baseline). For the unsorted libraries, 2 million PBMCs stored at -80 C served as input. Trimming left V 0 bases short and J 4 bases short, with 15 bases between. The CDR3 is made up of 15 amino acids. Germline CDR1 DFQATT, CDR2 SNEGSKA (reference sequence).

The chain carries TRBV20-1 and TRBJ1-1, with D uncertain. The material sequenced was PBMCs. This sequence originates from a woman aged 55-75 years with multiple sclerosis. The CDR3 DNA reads TGCAGTGCTAGAGATCTGGGCGGCTATGGCACTGAAGCTTTCTTT. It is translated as CSARDLGGYGTEAFF.